The 17 T cell receptor beta chains below were found in one sample sequenced in a study of CD8+ T cells in alopecia areata. As the sequencing template, cDNA was produced by extracting RNA and reverse transcribing it. The protocol was immunoSEQ multiplex PCR, while the TCRdb copy is restricted to in-frame clones and leaves out a portion. The sample has tens of thousands of clones; approximately 58% are singletons. Sequences were obtained from NKG2D-high CD8+ T cells sorted from blood. The source is a human donor with alopecia areata.

This clone has a handful of counts. This chain links TRBV6-5 with TRBJ2-3; TRBD1 or TRBD2 may be the D gene (5 bases each). The CDR3 totals 15 residues. V was cut by 8 bases and J by 2 bases, with 17 bases left in between. Germline CDR1 is MNHEY and CDR2 is SVGAGI. The CDR3 loop is CASGWGSPPTDTQYF. DNA for the CDR3: TGTGCCAGCGGGTGGGGGAGCCCCCCCACAGATACGCAGTATTTT.

In this sample, this clone turned up a few times. The chain uses TRBV7-9 and TRBJ2-7; D possibly matches TRBD1 or TRBD2 (5 bases each). This CDR3 is built from 14 residues. V shed 5 bases and J shed 2 bases, with 13 bases lying between them. Germline CDR1 reads SEHNR; CDR2 reads FQNEAQ (reference sequence). The CDR3 sequence: CASSHRDGTYEQYF. The CDR3 DNA sequence: TGTGCCAGCAGCCACCGGGACGGGACCTACGAGCAGTACTTC.

A few counts support this clone. The chain couples TRBV29-1 to TRBJ2-1; 14 bases line up with TRBD2. This CDR3 region has 18 residues. Losses at the gene ends were 0 bases for V and 9 bases for J; bases not matched to a gene: 13. Per the germline V gene, CDR1 is SQVTM and CDR2 is ANQGSEA. The CDR3 DNA reads TGCAGCGTTGAAGATCTGCGGTCATCGACTAGCGGGGGGGGTGAGCAGTTCTTC. Protein product: CSVEDLRSSTSGGGEQFF.

This clone showed up just a few times. This sequence joins TRBV28 and TRBJ2-3; D ambiguous. CDR1 is MDHEN and CDR2 is SYDVKM in the germline V gene. This CDR3 is 14 amino acids long. Between the trimmed V and J ends, which lost 3 bases and 0 bases, there was a span of 7 bases. CDR3 loop: CASSLTRSTDTQYF. The CDR3 DNA reads as TGTGCCAGCAGTTTGACCCGTAGCACAGATACGCAGTATTTT.

This clone was observed a handful of times. The CDR3 region is CASSYRGFNTEAFF. CDR3 in DNA: TGTGCCAGCAGCTACAGGGGGTTCAACACTGAAGCTTTCTTT. The V gene is TRBV2, the J gene TRBJ1-1; TRBD1 aligns across 8 bases. The CDR3 totals 14 residues. Germline lookup yields CDR1 SNHLY and CDR2 FYNNEI. The trim removed 6 bases at V and 2 bases at J, leaving 5 bases unmatched.

The chain joins TRBV19 to TRBJ1-2; 7 bases map to TRBD1. The germline V gene encodes CDR1 LNHDA and CDR2 SQIVND (reference sequence). The CDR3 consists of 13 residues. The V and J ends lost 8 bases and 4 bases, in that order; junction bases with no gene match: 7. The CDR3 DNA is TGTGCCAGTTCCCCGGCAGGGGGCTATGGCTACACCTTC. This translates into CASSPAGGYGYTF.

The chain joins TRBV30 to TRBJ2-3, with 9 bases lining up with TRBD1. The V gene's germline CDR1 is GTSNPN and CDR2 SVGIG (reference sequence). The CDR3 has 13 residues. Trimming at V came to 5 bases and at J to 2 bases, leaving 2 bases not matched to a gene. The CDR3 is CAWGTGYTDTQYF. CDR3 bases: TGTGCCTGGGGGACAGGGTACACAGATACGCAGTATTTT.

The CDR3 region is CASFVGTGLNEQYF. The CDR3 DNA is TGTGCCAGCTTCGTCGGGACAGGGTTGAACGAGCAGTACTTC. The chain uses TRBV2 and TRBJ2-7, with 9 nucleotides matching TRBD1. The CDR3 totals 14 residues. Trimming cost V 8 bases and J 5 bases; bases outside gene matches: 10. The germline gives CDR1 SNHLY, CDR2 FYNNEI.

The chain joins TRBV9 to TRBJ2-4; 16 positions match TRBD2. Germline assignment: CDR1 SGDLS and CDR2 YYNGEE. The CDR3 contains 22 residues. V lost 3 bases and J lost 2; bases outside the gene matches: 17. The CDR3: CASSGPISGTSGRAETKNIQYF. The CDR3 coding sequence is TGTGCCAGCAGCGGACCCATATCCGGGACTAGCGGGAGGGCCGAAACCAAAAACATTCAGTACTTC.

The chain recombines TRBV9 with TRBJ2-2; D might be TRBD1 or TRBD2, each matching 7 bases. Trimming took 1 base from V and 10 from J, leaving 17 bases between them. The CDR3 sequence is 15 residues long. Germline CDR1 reads SGDLS; CDR2 reads YYNGEE. The CDR3 sequence is CASSVRQGGGQELFF. The CDR3 coding sequence is TGTGCCAGCAGCGTAAGACAGGGAGGGGGTCAGGAGCTGTTTTTT. Looking up the rest from reference TRBV9 and TRBJ2-2 gives the full variable domain: DSGVTQTPKHLITATGQRVTLRCSPRSGDLSVYWYQQSLDQGLQFLIQYYNGEERAKGNILERFSAQQFPDLHSELNLSSLELGDSALYFCASSVRQGGGQELFFGEGSRLTVL.

The rearrangement links TRBV4-1 to TRBJ2-7; 7 nucleotides match TRBD2. The CDR3 covers 15 residues. The J segment lost 4 bases and the V segment lost 4 bases, leaving 10 bases of the junction unmatched. Per the germline V gene, CDR1 is MGHRA and CDR2 is YSYEKL. The CDR3 nucleotides are TGCGCCAGCAGCCCAGGCCCCAGCGGGGTATACGAGCAGTACTTC. As protein: CASSPGPSGVYEQYF.

The chain has TRBV7-9 and TRBJ2-5; D remains unclear. With 1 base removed from V and 2 bases from J, the gap between germline ends came to 8 bases. The CDR3 length is 14 residues. Germline loops: CDR1 SEHNR, CDR2 FQNEAQ (reference sequence). CDR3: CASSLVGVQETQYF. The CDR3, as DNA: TGTGCCAGCAGCTTAGTCGGCGTACAAGAGACCCAGTACTTC.

The V call is TRBV19, the J call TRBJ2-1, with 9 bases aligning to TRBD2. Germline trimming cut 7 bases from V and 4 bases from J; bases unmatched to any gene: 2. The CDR3 sequence is 13 residues long. Germline CDR1 and CDR2: LNHDA and SQIVND (reference sequence). CDR3 bases: TGTGCCAGTACTAGCGGGGTGTACAATGAGCAGTTCTTC. Translation gives CASTSGVYNEQFF.

This chain connects TRBV7-9 to TRBJ1-1; D gene unclear. The germline V gene encodes CDR1 SEHNR and CDR2 FQNEAQ (reference sequence). This CDR3 has 14 residues. The V and J ends lost 3 bases and 6 bases respectively, with 14 bases between them. For the CDR3, the DNA is TGTGCCAGCAGCTTCCCCCCGCCGAGAGCTGAAGCTTTCTTT. It specifies CASSFPPPRAEAFF.

CDR3 loop: CASSWGAGELFF. The CDR3 coding sequence is TGTGCCAGCAGCTGGGGGGCCGGGGAGCTGTTTTTT. V and J are TRBV5-4 and TRBJ2-2; D is perhaps TRBD2 (6 bases). From germline, CDR1 is SGHNT and CDR2 YYREEE (reference sequence). Trimming removed 3 bases at V and 6 bases at J, with 6 bases between. The CDR3 is 12 residues long.

The genes are TRBV19 and TRBJ1-2; possibly TRBD1 for D (5 bases). Germline lookup yields CDR1 LNHDA and CDR2 SQIVND (reference sequence). The CDR3 runs 15 residues. With 6 bases removed from V and 4 bases from J, the gap between germline ends came to 18 bases. This chain's CDR3 is CASSHGQGPFYGYTF. In DNA, the CDR3 is TGTGCCAGTAGCCACGGGCAGGGCCCCTTCTATGGCTACACCTTC.

This chain links TRBV29-1 with TRBJ1-2; 7 positions agree with TRBD1. Germline assignment: CDR1 SQVTM and CDR2 ANQGSEA. The V gene end was trimmed by 4 bases and the J gene end by 6 bases; junction bases not matched to a gene: 8. This CDR3 has 13 amino acids. This CDR3 is CSVGDTGVDGYTF. CDR3 in DNA: TGCAGCGTTGGGGATACAGGGGTGGATGGCTACACCTTC. Filled out from reference TRBV29-1 and TRBJ1-2, the complete variable domain reads SAVISQKPSRDICQRGTSLTIQCQVDSQVTMMFWYRQQPGQSLTLIATANQGSEATYESGFVIDKFPISRPNLTFSTLTVSNMSPEDSSIYLCSVGDTGVDGYTFGSGTRLTVV.